The 15 T cell receptor beta chains presented below share a single source sample, sequenced in a study of cytomegalovirus exposure and HLA in healthy donors. PCR used 60 Vbeta primers and 13 Jbeta primers. Assay: immunoSEQ multiplex PCR; the TCRdb copy retains only in-frame clones and omits some. The sample lists 33,000 or so clones, over 90% occurring once. Sequenced material: PBMCs. All receptors come from a woman aged 18-29 years in good health and CMV-seronegative.

A remark on this clone: Other DNA sequences from this sample encode an identical CDR3 as well. The CDR3 loop reads CASSDSQQGSYNSPLHF. CDR3 DNA: TGTGCCAGCAGCGATAGTCAACAGGGCTCGTATAATTCACCCCTCCACTTT. The rearrangement links TRBV5-4 to TRBJ1-6; D perhaps matches TRBD1 (6 bases). This CDR3 comprises 17 residues. The germline V gene has CDR1 SGHNT and CDR2 YYREEE (reference sequence). V lost 4 bases, J lost 4 bases, and 18 bases lay in between.

The chain joins TRBV30 to TRBJ2-5; D not resolved. Germline CDR1 and CDR2: GTSNPN and SVGIG (reference sequence). The CDR3 runs to 12 residues. V was pared by 4 bases and J by 2 bases, with 8 bases between. CDR3 in DNA: TGTGCCTGGAACTCCGGTCAAGAGACCCAGTACTTC. Translating gives CAWNSGQETQYF.

The V call is TRBV5-6, the J call TRBJ2-5; D gene unclear. The V gene lost 6 bases and the J gene lost 5 bases, with 14 bases spanning the gap. CDR3 length: 13 amino acids. Per germline, CDR1 SGHDT and CDR2 YYEEEE. CDR3 DNA: TGTGCCAGCACAACCAGTGGCGGCGAGACCCAGTACTTC. Its translation is CASTTSGGETQYF.

About this clone: The DNA is omitted, as the CDR3 cannot be located on it reliably, and the CDR3 follows TCRdb's listing. The rearrangement uses TRBV21-1 and TRBJ1-5. TRBV21-1 is assigned pseudogene status. The CDR3 extends over 16 residues, inclusive of both ends. CDR3 amino acids: CASRGIVGGGNQPQHF.

The chain combines TRBV10-3 with TRBJ1-4, with 11 bases aligning to TRBD1. This CDR3 has 16 amino acids. Losses at the gene ends were 4 bases for V and 8 bases for J; bases not matched to a gene: 9. Germline assignment: CDR1 ENHRY and CDR2 SYGVKD. CDR3 nucleotides: TGTGCCATCAGTGGGGGCTCCGGGACAGGGGGAGAAAAACTGTTTTTT. This gives the protein CAISGGSGTGGEKLFF.

The J gene is TRBJ2-5, the V gene TRBV7-8; D is unresolved. Germline V gives CDR1 SGHVS, CDR2 FQNEAQ. Trimming shortened V by 6 bases and J by 6 bases, and 14 bases separated the two germline ends. This CDR3 has 13 residues. CDR3 sequence: CASSFFMSQTQYF. In DNA, the CDR3 is TGTGCCAGCAGTTTTTTCATGTCCCAGACCCAGTACTTC.

V and J are TRBV9 and TRBJ2-5; 11 nucleotides align to TRBD1. The J segment lost 5 bases and the V segment lost 0 bases, leaving 6 bases of the junction unmatched. The germline V gene encodes CDR1 SGDLS and CDR2 YYNGEE. This CDR3 has 16 residues. The CDR3 region has the DNA TGTGCCAGCAGCGTAGCGGGACAGGGGGTTCACGAGACCCAGTACTTC. Protein: CASSVAGQGVHETQYF.

The chain is built from TRBV4-3 and TRBJ1-3; 8 bases map to TRBD1. The CDR3 contains 18 residues. Germline trimming cut 5 bases from V and 2 bases from J; bases unmatched to any gene: 14. The germline V gene has CDR1 LGHNA and CDR2 YSLEER. CDR3 nucleotides: TGCGCCAGCAGCAGGTCGTCTGGACAGGGTGACCCTGGAAACACCATATATTTT. It encodes CASSRSSGQGDPGNTIYF.

The CDR3 bases are TGCAGCGTTGAGGGAATGGCGGCTCGGGGAGATACGCAGTATTTT. Amino acid sequence: CSVEGMAARGDTQYF. The rearrangement uses TRBV29-1 and TRBJ2-3, with D perhaps TRBD2 (5 bases). Trimming took off 3 bases at V and 5 bases at J, with 18 bases between the two ends. Looked up from germline, CDR1 is SQVTM and CDR2 is ANQGSEA. The CDR3 runs to 15 residues.

J is TRBJ2-1 and V is TRBV6-1, with 10 bases fitting TRBD2. The CDR3 has 15 amino acids. CDR1 and CDR2 (germline): MNHNS, SASEGT. J lost 6 bases, V lost 6 bases, and 8 bases had no gene match. CDR3 in amino acids: CASRDLAGALNEQFF. CDR3 coding DNA: TGTGCCAGCAGAGATCTAGCGGGAGCCCTCAATGAGCAGTTCTTC.

The chain combines TRBV19 with TRBJ2-7; 12 bases are shared with TRBD2. Germline V CDR1 and CDR2: LNHDA, SQIVND (reference sequence). The V segment lost 5 bases and the J segment 3 bases; nucleotides outside the gene matches: 11. CDR3 length: 17 residues. The CDR3 nucleotides are TGTGCCAGTAGTCCCCTCCCTAGCGGGAGGGCCGTCTACGAGCAGTACTTC. Translation gives CASSPLPSGRAVYEQYF. The whole variable domain, remainder taken from reference TRBV19 and TRBJ2-7, is DGGITQSPKYLFRKEGQNVTLSCEQNLNHDAMYWYRQDPGQGLRLIYYSQIVNDFQKGDIAEGYSVSREKKESFPLTVTSAQKNPTAFYLCASSPLPSGRAVYEQYFGPGTRLTVT.

This chain uses TRBV7-2 with TRBJ2-5; 13 nucleotides match TRBD2. Losses at the gene ends were 5 bases for V and 5 bases for J; bases not matched to a gene: 8. This CDR3 spans 16 amino acids. Germline V gene data show CDR1 as SGHTA and CDR2 as FQGNSA. In nucleotides, the CDR3 is TGTGCCAGCAGCGAGATAACTAGCGGGAGGGGCGAGACCCAGTACTTC. Its protein product is CASSEITSGRGETQYF.

V usage is TRBV27 and J usage is TRBJ2-7; D not certain. The germline V and J ends were trimmed by 6 bases and 2 bases, with 14 bases remaining between them. The CDR3 length is 14 residues. Per germline, CDR1 MNHEY and CDR2 SMNVEV (reference sequence). In DNA, the CDR3 is TGTGCCAGCAGACTATGGCCGGGTCCCTACGAGCAGTACTTC. It codes for CASRLWPGPYEQYF.

The rearrangement uses TRBV6-4 and TRBJ2-3; a weak D match, TRBD1 (6 bases). The CDR3 is 16 residues long. The V end was cut by 3 bases, the J end by 4 bases, with 17 bases between. Germline V lookup: CDR1 MRHNA, CDR2 SNTAGT. The CDR3 protein is CASSEVGGDTPDTQYF. CDR3 nucleotide sequence: TGTGCCAGCAGTGAAGTTGGGGGCGACACCCCAGATACGCAGTATTTT.

The rearrangement joins TRBV30 to TRBJ2-7; tentative D call: TRBD1 (6 bases). Trimming shortened V by 0 bases and J by 2 bases, and 11 bases separated the two germline ends. Germline assignment: CDR1 GTSNPN and CDR2 SVGIG (reference sequence). This CDR3 is 14 amino acids long. The CDR3 bases are TGTGCCTGGAGTGTATTCCGGACAGCCTACGAGCAGTACTTC. It yields the protein CAWSVFRTAYEQYF.